The sequence of this TCR beta chain was determined in a study of T-cell reconstitution after alpha-beta-depleted transplantation in children. Findings and limits, study-wide: The study traced high day-60 TCRbeta diversity in some patients to surviving recipient T cells and thymic progenitors. A year post-transplant, T-cell counts and diversity derived mostly from newly produced T cells. Reports say that about two months after transplant, the alpha-beta T cells came out of several hundred graft clones that had expanded.

Preparation of the TCRbeta library involved a method that used unique molecular identifiers. TCRdb reanalysed the PCR reads using MiXCR and keeps one entry per CDR3 protein. This sample has about 300,000 distinct CDR3 sequences, with around 9.1% found just once. The CDR3 runs to 14 residues. V shed 5 bases and J 4 bases; nucleotides not matched to a gene: 4. Germline loops: CDR1 MNHEY, CDR2 SVGEGT. This clonotype was recorded many times. As yet, its antigen is unknown. Here the sequenced sample was PBMCs, taken before TCRalphabeta/CD19-depleted stem cell transplant. The chain employs TRBV6-2 or TRBV6-3 and TRBJ2-2; 7 positions agree with TRBD1. This clonotype originated in a boy in the first two years of life with acute myeloid leukemia, due to receive a stem cell transplant. The CDR3 spells CASSIRGSTGELFF. Here the CDR3 DNA reads TGTGCCAGCAGTATCAGGGGGAGCACCGGGGAGCTGTTTTTT.